This TCR beta chain was captured in a study of cytomegalovirus exposure and HLA in healthy donors. Amplification used 60 Vbeta primers and 13 Jbeta primers. Profiling relied on immunoSEQ multiplex PCR, and the TCRdb table lists in-frame clones only, not all of them. The sample lists approximately 100,000 clones, over 75% occurring once. The CDR3 contains 13 residues. V dropped 3 bases and J dropped 5 bases, with 13 bases sitting between them. Germline CDR1 and CDR2: SQVTM and ANQGSEA. The chain employs TRBV29-1 and TRBJ1-1; tentatively, D is TRBD1 (6 bases). Material for sequencing was PBMCs. The source of this sequence is a man in his forties in good health and CMV-seropositive. The CDR3 DNA is TGCAGCGTTGATCCTGGGGGCCGTACTGAAGCTTTCTTT. It translates to CSVDPGGRTEAFF. The whole variable domain, remainder taken from reference TRBV29-1 and TRBJ1-1, is SAVISQKPSRDICQRGTSLTIQCQVDSQVTMMFWYRQQPGQSLTLIATANQGSEATYESGFVIDKFPISRPNLTFSTLTVSNMSPEDSSIYLCSVDPGGRTEAFFGQGTRLTVV.